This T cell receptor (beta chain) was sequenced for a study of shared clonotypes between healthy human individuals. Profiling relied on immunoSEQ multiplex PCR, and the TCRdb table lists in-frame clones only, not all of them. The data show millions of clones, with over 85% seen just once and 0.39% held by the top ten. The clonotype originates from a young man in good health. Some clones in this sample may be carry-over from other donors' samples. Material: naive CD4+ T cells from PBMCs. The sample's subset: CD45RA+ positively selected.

Written as DNA, the CDR3 is TGTGCCAGCAGCTTAGGGCCTGGAGTTGGCTATGGCTACACCTTC. Translation gives CASSLGPGVGYGYTF. The chain recombines TRBV7-2 with TRBJ1-2; D unclear. The CDR3 loop spans 15 amino acids. From germline, CDR1 is SGHTA and CDR2 FQGNSA. Trimming took 1 base from V and 4 from J, leaving 13 bases between them. Supplemented by reference TRBV7-2 and TRBJ1-2, the full variable domain reads GAGVSQSPSNKVTEKGKDVELRCDPISGHTALYWYRQSLGQGLEFLIYFQGNSAPDKSGLPSDRFSAERTGGSVSTLTIQRTQQEDSAVYLCASSLGPGVGYGYTFGSGTRLTVV.